This TCR beta chain was recorded in a study of blood T cell repertoires in COVID-19. CDR1 is SNHLY, CDR2 FYNNEI, per germline. Trimming took off 1 base at V and 5 bases at J, with 15 bases between the two ends. CDR3 length equals 15 residues. Here immunoSEQ multiplex PCR was the method, and the copy in TCRdb shows in-frame clones only, minus some. The sample shows roughly 280,000 clones, 88% of them seen only once. The rearrangement uses TRBV2 and TRBJ2-7; TRBD2 is a possible D gene (5 bases). Sequenced sample: peripheral blood. The receptor's source is a woman aged 25 to 45 with COVID-19, enrolled during active disease. As DNA, the CDR3 is TGTGCCAGCAGTGAAGGGGGTCTAGCCCACGACGAGCAGTACTTC. This codes for CASSEGGLAHDEQYF. Combining the CDR3 with reference TRBV2 and TRBJ2-7 gives the whole variable domain EPEVTQTPSHQVTQMGQEVILRCVPISNHLYFYWYRQILGQKVEFLVSFYNNEISEKSEIFDDQFSVERPDGSNFTLKIRSTKLEDSAMYFCASSEGGLAHDEQYFGPGTRLTVT.